This entry lists 30 T cell receptor beta chains sequenced from one sample in a study of spatial heterogeneity in lung cancer. Described time point: sample taken at primary tumor resection. Material for sequencing was whole RNA from tumor, nontumor lung or frozen PBMC, left unsorted. TCRdb re-called the 5' RACE reads through MiXCR, storing one row per CDR3 protein. The sample has under 10,000 distinct CDR3 sequences; roughly 4.5% are singletons. The sequencing here drew on PBMCs, taken at surgery. These receptors were obtained from a male donor with early-stage non-small cell lung cancer.

To note about this clonotype: Since it is a stray read in a library aimed at alpha chains, this beta chain has a size that is not meaningful. This rearrangement joins TRBV28 to TRBJ1-1; D is undetermined. Trimming removed 1 base at V and 10 bases at J, with 10 bases between. This CDR3 is built from 12 residues. The V gene's germline CDR1 is MDHEN and CDR2 SYDVKM. In DNA, the CDR3 is TGTGCCAGCAGTTTATCTCCTAGCCTAGCTTTCTTT. Residues: CASSLSPSLAFF.

Ten or more counts support this clonotype. This beta chain represents an off-target read in a library built for alpha chains; its size is of limited meaning. The CDR3 sequence: CASSQGQGALEKLFF. The CDR3 DNA follows: TGTGCCAGCAGCCAAGGGCAGGGGGCATTGGAAAAACTGTTTTTT. The chain employs TRBV4-2 and TRBJ1-4; 8 bases fit TRBD1. The CDR3 is 15 residues long. Germline loops: CDR1 LGHNA, CDR2 YNFKEQ. Germline trimming cut 1 base from V and 8 bases from J; bases unmatched to any gene: 6.

This clonotype has a handful of counts. Found in a library prepared for alpha chains, this beta chain is an off-target read, and its abundance has little meaning. The chain recombines TRBV5-4 with TRBJ2-5; 9 bases fit TRBD2. The CDR3 extends over 15 amino acids. The germline V gene has CDR1 SGHNT and CDR2 YYREEE (reference sequence). Trimming at V came to 0 bases and at J to 4 bases, leaving 4 bases not matched to a gene. The CDR3 DNA sequence: TGTGCCAGCAGCTTGGGTTCGCGGGAGGGAGAGACCCAGTACTTC. Its protein is CASSLGSREGETQYF.

The table lists this clonotype with many counts. This beta chain appears as a stray read in a library generated for alpha chains; its size is not informative. This sequence joins TRBV7-9 and TRBJ1-6; TRBD1 matches 7 bases. Germline trimming cut 5 bases from V and 14 bases from J; bases unmatched to any gene: 9. Germline assignment: CDR1 SEHNR and CDR2 FQNEAQ (reference sequence). The CDR3 spans 13 residues. This CDR3 reads CASSRDSRTSLHF. Written as DNA, the CDR3 is TGTGCCAGCAGCCGGGACAGTCGAACATCCCTCCACTTT.

This clonotype was seen a few times. This beta chain is an unintended read in a library built for alpha chains; its size means little. The chain employs TRBV7-8 and TRBJ2-4; possibly TRBD1 or TRBD2 for D (5 bases each). The CDR3 loop spans 14 amino acids. Germline lookup yields CDR1 SGHVS and CDR2 FQNEAQ. Trimming took 5 bases from V and 9 from J, leaving 17 bases between them. CDR3 residues: CASSIGADRGIQYF. CDR3 in DNA: TGTGCCAGCAGCATCGGGGCCGATAGGGGCATTCAGTACTTC.

This clonotype was seen repeatedly, ten times or more. In a library made to pick up alpha chains, this beta chain is a stray read with a size that means little. The chain recombines TRBV5-1 with TRBJ2-1, with 7 bases that match TRBD2. Trimming removed 2 bases from V and 8 bases from J; junction bases left unmatched: 10. Looked up from germline, CDR1 is SGHRS and CDR2 is YFSETQ. This CDR3 is 15 amino acids long. The CDR3 sequence: CASSLTGGLQDEQFF. CDR3 DNA: TGCGCCAGCAGCTTAACCGGGGGACTACAAGATGAGCAGTTCTTC.

In the case of this clonotype: Being off target in a library aimed at alpha chains, this beta chain has a size of little meaning. The chain is built from TRBV10-1 and TRBJ1-1; 8 nucleotides agree with TRBD1. J lost 2 bases, V lost 2 bases, and 1 base had no gene match. Germline V gene lookup returns CDR1 WNHNN and CDR2 SYGVQD (reference sequence). This CDR3 comprises 14 residues. CDR3 nucleotide sequence: TGCGCCAGCAGTGAGGACAGGGGAAACACTGAAGCTTTCTTT. Translation gives CASSEDRGNTEAFF.

This clonotype was recorded at least ten times. The library was designed around alpha chains, so this beta chain is a stray read whose abundance carries little weight. The chain is built from TRBV28 and TRBJ1-1; D gene uncertain. This CDR3 contains 12 residues. Germline-derived CDR1 and CDR2 are MDHEN and SYDVKM. The germline V and J ends were trimmed by 5 bases and 5 bases, with 9 bases remaining between them. As DNA, the CDR3 is TGTGCCAGCAGTCAACGTCGAACTGAAGCTTTCTTT. Translating it yields CASSQRRTEAFF.

Turning to this clonotype: Because this beta chain is a stray read in a library intended to capture alpha chains, its abundance should not be given much weight. J is TRBJ1-2 and V is TRBV5-1, with 7 bases aligning to TRBD1. The V gene's germline CDR1 is SGHRS and CDR2 YFSETQ. CDR3 length equals 15 residues. V was pared by 3 bases and J by 0 bases, with 5 bases of the junction left unmatched. The DNA for the CDR3 is TGCGCCAGCAGCTCCACGGACAGGACTAACTATGGCTACACCTTC. Translated, it gives CASSSTDRTNYGYTF.

This clonotype was seen a handful of times. For a library built for alpha chains, this beta chain is a stray read; little rests on its size. The chain carries TRBV12-3 or TRBV12-4 and TRBJ1-5; D uncertain. The V end lost 6 bases, the J end lost 0 bases, and 6 bases lay between the germline ends. The CDR3 consists of 13 residues. This CDR3 reads CASSPSSNQPQHF. The CDR3 DNA is TGTGCCAGCAGCCCATCTAGCAATCAGCCCCAGCATTTT.

This clonotype appeared many times. Found in a library prepared for alpha chains, this beta chain is an off-target read, and its abundance has little meaning. The genes are TRBV28 and TRBJ1-5; a weak D match, TRBD1 (6 bases). CDR3 length equals 15 residues. Germline V lookup: CDR1 MDHEN, CDR2 SYDVKM. Deletions cut 10 bases from V and 0 bases from J, with 16 bases between. For the CDR3, the DNA is TGTGCCATCGGCGGGACATCTTATAGCAATCAGCCCCAGCATTTT. Translated, it gives CAIGGTSYSNQPQHF.

This clonotype was seen only a few times. Because the library targeted alpha chains, this beta chain is an off-target read whose size means little. The rearrangement joins TRBV20-1 to TRBJ2-3, with 7 bases that match TRBD2. The trim removed 6 bases at V and 0 bases at J, leaving 18 bases unmatched. Germline V gives CDR1 DFQATT, CDR2 SNEGSKA (reference sequence). The CDR3 consists of 18 residues. CDR3: CSAPRGGGGPPSTDTQYF. CDR3 sequence (DNA): TGCAGTGCCCCGAGGGGAGGCGGGGGACCACCTAGCACAGATACGCAGTATTTT.

As concerns this clonotype: For a library built for alpha chains, this beta chain is a stray read; little rests on its size. The chain links TRBV2 to TRBJ2-3; D uncertain. Germline loops: CDR1 SNHLY, CDR2 FYNNEI. CDR3 size: 10 residues. V lost 3 bases and J lost 7, with 2 bases in between. CDR3 sequence reads: CASSDYTQYF. DNA for the CDR3: TGTGCCAGCAGTGATTATACGCAGTATTTT. The full variable domain, its missing parts supplied by reference TRBV2 and TRBJ2-3, is EPEVTQTPSHQVTQMGQEVILRCVPISNHLYFYWYRQILGQKVEFLVSFYNNEISEKSEIFDDQFSVERPDGSNFTLKIRSTKLEDSAMYFCASSDYTQYFGPGTRLTVL.

This clonotype was counted many times. The library was prepared for alpha chains; this beta chain is a stray read, so its frequency means little. The rearrangement links TRBV7-2 to TRBJ2-4; 10 nucleotides match TRBD1. Trimming cost V 1 base and J 4 bases; bases outside gene matches: 4. The CDR3 covers 16 residues. Germline values: CDR1 SGHTA, CDR2 FQGNSA. The CDR3 DNA follows: TGTGCCAGCAGCTTAGGCTCGGGACAGGGGAAAAACATTCAGTACTTC. Residues: CASSLGSGQGKNIQYF.

This clonotype was counted many times. The size of this beta chain means little, since it is a stray read in a library made for alpha chains. V gene TRBV6-5 combines with J gene TRBJ1-3; D uncertain. This CDR3 region has 16 residues. The V and J ends lost 2 bases and 2 bases respectively, with 13 bases between them. Germline V gene data show CDR1 as MNHEY and CDR2 as SVGAGI. The DNA for the CDR3 is TGTGCCAGCAGTTACCGGTGGGGTCTCACTGGAAACACCATATATTTT. Translated, it gives CASSYRWGLTGNTIYF.

This clonotype was detected ten times or more. This beta chain is an off-target read within a library intended for alpha chains, so its frequency means little. V is TRBV10-3 and J is TRBJ2-3; the match to TRBD1 covers 8 bases. This CDR3 has 14 residues. Trimming removed 3 bases from V and 6 bases from J; junction bases left unmatched: 5. The germline V gene has CDR1 ENHRY and CDR2 SYGVKD. The CDR3 protein is CAISESGGVDTQYF. The CDR3 DNA follows: TGTGCCATCAGTGAATCAGGGGGCGTTGATACGCAGTATTTT.

This clonotype was observed at least ten times. This beta chain slipped into a library made for alpha chains as a stray read, so its size is not meaningful. The chain has TRBV7-8 and TRBJ1-2; tentatively, D is TRBD1 (6 bases). V was cut by 7 bases and J by 4 bases, with 16 bases left in between. CDR1 and CDR2 from the germline V gene are SGHVS and FQNEAQ. The CDR3 extends over 14 amino acids. The CDR3 coding sequence is TGTGCCAGCACTCTCAAAAGGGGGGGCTATGGCTACACCTTC. Amino acid sequence: CASTLKRGGYGYTF.

This clonotype was seen repeatedly, ten times or more. This beta chain lies outside the target of a library built for alpha chains; its clone size means little. V usage is TRBV20-1 and J usage is TRBJ1-4; perhaps TRBD1 as D (5 bases). Germline V CDR1 and CDR2: DFQATT, SNEGSKA (reference sequence). V lost 5 bases to trimming and J lost 8 bases, with 18 bases between them. This CDR3 is 14 amino acids long. This CDR3 is CSASSGSKGEKLFF. The CDR3 DNA follows: TGCAGTGCTTCCTCAGGGAGTAAAGGAGAAAAACTGTTTTTT.

This clonotype was recorded many times. The library was prepared for alpha chains; this beta chain is a stray read, so its frequency means little. The chain links TRBV28 to TRBJ1-5, with no clear D. Germline-derived CDR1 and CDR2 are MDHEN and SYDVKM. This CDR3 contains 12 residues. The ends were cut back, 3 bases at V and 10 bases at J, with 10 bases in the middle. Here the CDR3 DNA reads TGTGCCAGCAGTTTTCCTTCGGTCCCCCAGCATTTT. As protein: CASSFPSVPQHF.

As regards this clonotype: With a much larger clone just one base away, this may be a read error. A library made for alpha chains picked up this beta chain off target, so its size means little. This chain connects TRBV7-2 to TRBJ2-1; D unclear. The germline V gene has CDR1 SGHTA and CDR2 FQGNSA. With 3 bases removed from V and 8 bases from J, the gap between germline ends came to 20 bases. CDR3 size: 16 residues. CDR3 amino acids: CASSFVISPDTHEQFF. In nucleotides, the CDR3 is TGTGCCAGCAGCTTTGTGATATCCCCCGATACTCATGAGCAGTTCTTC.

Concerning this clonotype itself: The library was built for alpha chains, so this beta chain is an off-target read and its size means little. The J gene is TRBJ1-5, the V gene TRBV6-2 or TRBV6-3, with unresolved D. The germline V and J ends were trimmed by 2 bases and 2 bases, with 10 bases remaining between them. This CDR3 is built from 15 residues. Germline assignment: CDR1 MNHEY and CDR2 SVGEGT. The CDR3 reads CASSYASKGNQPQHF. DNA for the CDR3: TGTGCCAGCAGTTACGCCTCGAAGGGCAATCAGCCCCAGCATTTT.

This clonotype was seen ten or more times. Because the library targeted alpha chains, this beta chain is an off-target read whose size means little. The rearrangement links TRBV7-2 to TRBJ2-5; D not certain. Trimming shortened V by 1 base and J by 0 bases, and 9 bases separated the two germline ends. The V gene's germline CDR1 is SGHTA and CDR2 FQGNSA. This CDR3 is built from 15 residues. The CDR3 region has the DNA TGTGCCAGCAGCTTAGATATGGGGTACCAAGAGACCCAGTACTTC. This encodes CASSLDMGYQETQYF.

As for this clonotype: The library was built for alpha chains, so this beta chain is an off-target read and its size means little. The chain carries TRBV18 and TRBJ2-3; no firm D call. The germline gives CDR1 KGHSH, CDR2 LQKENI. Trimming removed 2 bases from V and 2 bases from J, with 2 bases in between. The CDR3 spans 12 residues. The CDR3 DNA is TGTGCCAGCTCACCAATCACAGATACGCAGTATTTT. The encoded protein is CASSPITDTQYF. The full variable domain, its missing parts supplied by reference TRBV18 and TRBJ2-3, is NAGVMQNPRHLVRRRGQEARLRCSPMKGHSHVYWYRQLPEEGLKFMVYLQKENIIDESGMPKERFSAEFPKEGPSILRIQQVVRGDSAAYFCASSPITDTQYFGPGTRLTVL.

This clonotype is classed as medium-sized. This beta chain is a stray read from a library made for alpha chains; its abundance is not meaningful. The rearrangement links TRBV6-6 to TRBJ1-1; TRBD1 aligns across 11 bases. Germline lookup yields CDR1 MNHNY and CDR2 SVGAGI (reference sequence). This CDR3 comprises 19 residues. Trimming removed 2 bases from V and 1 base from J; junction bases left unmatched: 12. CDR3 sequence (DNA): TGTGCCAGCAGTTACGGAGCCTTATCCGGACAGGGGGCGAACACTGAAGCTTTCTTT. Its protein product is CASSYGALSGQGANTEAFF.

This clonotype is medium-sized (0.01 to 0.1%). Being off target in a library aimed at alpha chains, this beta chain has a size of little meaning. This rearrangement joins TRBV18 to TRBJ1-1; 8 bases match TRBD1. V lost 3 bases to trimming and J lost 2 bases; unmatched junction nucleotides: 2. Germline assignment: CDR1 KGHSH and CDR2 LQKENI. The CDR3 loop spans 14 amino acids. CDR3 residues: CASSPDRGNTEAFF. In nucleotides, the CDR3 is TGTGCCAGCTCACCCGACAGGGGAAACACTGAAGCTTTCTTT.

This clonotype was seen at least ten times. As an off-target read in a library built for alpha chains, this beta chain has a frequency of little significance. V gene TRBV5-1 combines with J gene TRBJ1-3, with TRBD1 matching 7 bases. Germline CDR1 is SGHRS and CDR2 is YFSETQ. After removal of 4 bases from V and 2 bases from J, the junction contained 3 bases not matched to a gene. The CDR3 length is 14 residues. The chain's CDR3 is CASSLGTAGNTIYF. DNA for the CDR3: TGCGCCAGCAGCCTTGGGACAGCTGGAAACACCATATATTTT.

This clonotype is categorized as medium-sized (0.01 to 0.1%). The size of this beta chain means little, since it is a stray read in a library made for alpha chains. V and J are TRBV7-2 and TRBJ2-5; possible D gene TRBD2, 5 bases. Germline CDR1 and CDR2: SGHTA and FQGNSA. The CDR3 covers 14 residues. V dropped 2 bases and J dropped 1 base, with 8 bases sitting between them. The CDR3 sequence: CASSLMGSQETQYF. The CDR3 region has the DNA TGTGCCAGCAGCTTAATGGGGAGCCAAGAGACCCAGTACTTC.

Many counts were recorded for this clonotype. A library prepared for alpha chains yielded this beta chain as an off-target read; its size is of little meaning. The genes are TRBV20-1 and TRBJ2-5, with D maybe TRBD1 (6 bases). This CDR3 has 14 amino acids. Germline CDR1 and CDR2: DFQATT and SNEGSKA (reference sequence). V shed 1 base and J shed 4 bases, with 13 bases lying between them. CDR3 in amino acids: CSARGSGVRETQYF. DNA of the CDR3: TGCAGTGCTAGAGGGTCAGGGGTACGAGAGACCCAGTACTTC.

This clonotype was observed at least ten times. Being off target in a library aimed at alpha chains, this beta chain has a size of little meaning. The V gene is TRBV20-1, the J gene TRBJ1-5; D may be TRBD1 (6 bases). Germline loops: CDR1 DFQATT, CDR2 SNEGSKA (reference sequence). This CDR3 is built from 12 residues. V was clipped by 6 bases and J by 4 bases, with 10 bases between them. The CDR3 DNA sequence: TGCAGTGCCCAGGGACATAATCAGCCCCAGCATTTT. Its protein is CSAQGHNQPQHF.

A word on this clonotype: Being off target in a library aimed at alpha chains, this beta chain has a size of little meaning. The gene calls are TRBV20-1 and TRBJ1-4; possibly TRBD1 for D (5 bases). The CDR3 covers 12 residues. V was pared by 5 bases and J by 6 bases, with 10 bases between. Germline CDR1 reads DFQATT; CDR2 reads SNEGSKA (reference sequence). CDR3 nucleotides: TGCAGTGCTCGCTCGGGGCATGAAAAACTGTTTTTT. The encoded protein is CSARSGHEKLFF.